The 15 T cell receptor beta chains in this list originate from one sample, sequenced in a study of PD-1 blockade in classical Hodgkin lymphoma. Time point in this sample: cycle 4 day 1 (C4D1), after 6 weeks of nivolumab. All the patients suffered relapse after autologous stem cell transplantation, and brentuximab vedotin exposure differed. Using immunoSEQ multiplex PCR, the repertoire was profiled, and TCRdb retains in-frame clones only, with some absent. The sample has about 46,000 clones; under 80% are singletons. The sample here was peripheral blood mononuclear cells (PBMCs), taken before the fourth cycle of nivolumab. All receptors come from a human donor with classical Hodgkin lymphoma.

The chain has TRBV7-3 and TRBJ2-7; the match to TRBD2 covers 7 bases. CDR1 and CDR2 (germline): SGHTA, FQGTGA. The CDR3 spans 14 residues. The junction had 15 bases not matched to a gene; V was cut back by 10 bases and J by 6 bases. The CDR3 here is CATQVGTGGSEQYF. The CDR3 DNA reads as TGTGCCACTCAAGTGGGGACGGGAGGCTCCGAGCAGTACTTC. The entire variable domain, with the rest obtained from reference TRBV7-3 and TRBJ2-7, is as follows: GAGVSQTPSNKVTEKGKYVELRCDPISGHTALYWYRQSLGQGPEFLIYFQGTGAADDSGLPNDRFFAVRPEGSVSTLKIQRTERGDSAVYLCATQVGTGGSEQYFGPGTRLTVT.

The chain has TRBV19 and TRBJ2-2, with TRBD1 as a possible D gene (6 bases). The CDR3 has 16 residues. V was clipped by 1 base and J by 0 bases, with 9 bases between them. CDR1 LNHDA and CDR2 SQIVND come from the germline V gene (reference sequence). The CDR3 is CASSIAEGANTGELFF. The CDR3 DNA reads TGTGCCAGTAGTATAGCAGAGGGGGCGAACACCGGGGAGCTGTTTTTT.

This clone was seen at least ten times. V usage is TRBV2 and J usage is TRBJ1-3; no clear D gene. Germline values: CDR1 SNHLY, CDR2 FYNNEI. Trimming took 3 bases from V and 5 from J, leaving 2 bases between them. The CDR3 sequence is 11 residues long. DNA of the CDR3: TGTGCCAGCAGTGAGAGAAACACCATATATTTT. Translation gives CASSERNTIYF.

The chain recombines TRBV30 with TRBJ1-5; the D is unclear. The CDR3 is 13 residues long. V was clipped by 0 bases and J by 3 bases, with 6 bases between them. Looked up from germline, CDR1 is GTSNPN and CDR2 is SVGIG (reference sequence). The CDR3 is CAWSVFFNQPQHF. As DNA, the CDR3 is TGTGCCTGGAGTGTCTTCTTCAATCAGCCCCAGCATTTT.

This chain uses TRBV11-2 with TRBJ2-7; D ambiguous. V shed 5 bases and J shed 4 bases, with 6 bases lying between them. The CDR3 totals 11 residues. In germline, CDR1 is SGHAT, CDR2 FQNNGV. The CDR3 sequence is CASSLTYEQYF. DNA of the CDR3: TGTGCCAGCAGCCTCACGTACGAGCAGTACTTC.

The chain uses TRBV7-2 and TRBJ2-7; D not certain. The V end was cut by 0 bases, the J end by 12 bases, with 15 bases between. The CDR3 totals 13 residues. Per germline, CDR1 SGHTA and CDR2 FQGNSA. The CDR3, as DNA: TGTGCCAGCAGCTTAGCATGGGGATCTTTTTGGTACTTC. Encoded protein: CASSLAWGSFWYF.

Written as DNA, the CDR3 is TGTGCCAGCAGCGGACAGGGCATCGGGGGAAACACCATATATTTT. Encoded protein: CASSGQGIGGNTIYF. This sequence joins TRBV7-8 and TRBJ1-3, with 8 bases matching TRBD1. This CDR3 contains 15 residues. Per germline, CDR1 SGHVS and CDR2 FQNEAQ. V trimming: 5 bases; J trimming: 4 bases; junction bases outside the gene matches: 7. The full variable domain, its missing parts supplied by reference TRBV7-8 and TRBJ1-3, is GAGVSQSPRYKVAKRGQDVALRCDPISGHVSLFWYQQALGQGPEFLTYFQNEAQLDKSGLPSDRFFAERPEGSVSTLKIQRTQQEDSAVYLCASSGQGIGGNTIYFGEGSWLTVV.

CDR3 sequence reads: CASSQWLRGAGANVLTF. In DNA, the CDR3 is TGCGCCAGCAGTCAATGGCTCAGGGGGGCTGGGGCCAACGTCCTGACTTTC. The chain couples TRBV23-1 to TRBJ2-6; maybe TRBD1 (7 bases). TRBV23-1 is filed as an ORF, its function uncertain. CDR3 length: 17 residues. Trimming took off 1 base at V and 2 bases at J, with 12 bases between the two ends.

There are a few counts of this clone. The V gene is TRBV7-2, the J gene TRBJ2-3, with 7 bases lining up with TRBD2. There are 16 residues in the CDR3. V trimming: 4 bases; J trimming: 6 bases; junction bases outside the gene matches: 13. Germline lookup yields CDR1 SGHTA and CDR2 FQGNSA. This chain's CDR3 is CASSYLDSGSRDTQYF. The CDR3 DNA reads TGTGCCAGCAGCTATCTGGATAGCGGGTCCCGGGATACGCAGTATTTT.

The gene calls are TRBV2 and TRBJ1-1; perhaps TRBD1 as D (6 bases). V gave up 6 bases and J gave up 0 bases, with 11 bases separating them. Germline V gene lookup returns CDR1 SNHLY and CDR2 FYNNEI. The length of the CDR3 is 14 residues. The CDR3 coding sequence is TGTGCCAGCAGGGGGGGGCGCATGAACACTGAAGCTTTCTTT. This sequence encodes CASRGGRMNTEAFF. Full variable domain (remainder filled in from reference TRBV2 and TRBJ1-1): EPEVTQTPSHQVTQMGQEVILRCVPISNHLYFYWYRQILGQKVEFLVSFYNNEISEKSEIFDDQFSVERPDGSNFTLKIRSTKLEDSAMYFCASRGGRMNTEAFFGQGTRLTVV.

The rearrangement links TRBV28 to TRBJ1-2; 10 nucleotides line up with TRBD1. V lost 2 bases to trimming and J lost 8 bases; unmatched junction nucleotides: 8. Germline V lookup: CDR1 MDHEN, CDR2 SYDVKM. The length of the CDR3 is 15 residues. The CDR3 loop is CASSLHRDRGWGYTF. The DNA of the CDR3 is TGTGCCAGCAGTTTACACCGGGACAGGGGATGGGGCTACACCTTC.

V and J are TRBV27 and TRBJ2-1; the match to TRBD2 covers 7 bases. CDR1 is MNHEY and CDR2 is SMNVEV in the germline V gene (reference sequence). Trimming removed 3 bases from V and 2 bases from J; junction bases left unmatched: 4. The CDR3 is made up of 15 amino acids. As DNA, the CDR3 is TGTGCCAGCAGTTTTTGGGGAGGGACCTACAATGAGCAGTTCTTC. Residues: CASSFWGGTYNEQFF.

The chain uses TRBV18 and TRBJ1-4, with D possibly being TRBD1 (5 bases). The ends were cut back, 1 base at V and 0 bases at J, with 12 bases in the middle. The CDR3 sequence is 17 residues long. In germline, CDR1 is KGHSH, CDR2 LQKENI. The CDR3 region is CASSPRTGAATNEKLFF. Here the CDR3 DNA reads TGTGCCAGCTCACCACGAACTGGGGCAGCAACTAATGAAAAACTGTTTTTT.

The CDR3 DNA follows: TGTGCCAGCAGCGTACGAGGGTCCTCTGGGGCCAACGTCCTGACTTTC. It translates to CASSVRGSSGANVLTF. The rearrangement links TRBV9 to TRBJ2-6; tentatively, D is TRBD2 (5 bases). CDR1 SGDLS and CDR2 YYNGEE come from the germline V gene. The CDR3 contains 16 residues. V was cut by 1 base and J by 0 bases, with 8 bases left in between.

V and J are TRBV7-2 and TRBJ2-3; the D gene is possibly TRBD2 (6 bases). Trimming removed 5 bases from V and 3 bases from J, with 18 bases in between. Germline CDR1 and CDR2: SGHTA and FQGNSA. The CDR3 consists of 16 residues. CDR3: CASSPGTVVETDTQYF. The CDR3 nucleotides read TGTGCCAGCAGCCCCGGGACTGTTGTGGAGACAGATACGCAGTATTTT. Together with reference TRBV7-2 and TRBJ2-3, the CDR3 gives the full variable domain: GAGVSQSPSNKVTEKGKDVELRCDPISGHTALYWYRQSLGQGLEFLIYFQGNSAPDKSGLPSDRFSAERTGGSVSTLTIQRTQQEDSAVYLCASSPGTVVETDTQYFGPGTRLTVL.